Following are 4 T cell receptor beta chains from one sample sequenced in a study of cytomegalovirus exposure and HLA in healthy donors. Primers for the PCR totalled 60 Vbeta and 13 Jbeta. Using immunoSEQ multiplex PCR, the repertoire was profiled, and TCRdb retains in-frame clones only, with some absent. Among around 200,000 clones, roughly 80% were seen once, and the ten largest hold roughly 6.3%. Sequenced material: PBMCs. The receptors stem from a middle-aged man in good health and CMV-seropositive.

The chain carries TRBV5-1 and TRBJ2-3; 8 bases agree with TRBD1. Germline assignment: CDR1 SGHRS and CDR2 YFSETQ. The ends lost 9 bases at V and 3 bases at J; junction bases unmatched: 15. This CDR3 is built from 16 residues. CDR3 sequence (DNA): TGCGCCACCCACAAATTGCAGGGGGCGCAAACAGATACGCAGTATTTT. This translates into CATHKLQGAQTDTQYF.

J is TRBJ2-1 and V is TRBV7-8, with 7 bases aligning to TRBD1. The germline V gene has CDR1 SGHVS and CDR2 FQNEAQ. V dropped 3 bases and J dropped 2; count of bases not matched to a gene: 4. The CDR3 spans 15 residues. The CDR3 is CASSFDRVPYNEQFF. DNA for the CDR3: TGTGCCAGCAGCTTCGACAGGGTCCCCTACAATGAGCAGTTCTTC.

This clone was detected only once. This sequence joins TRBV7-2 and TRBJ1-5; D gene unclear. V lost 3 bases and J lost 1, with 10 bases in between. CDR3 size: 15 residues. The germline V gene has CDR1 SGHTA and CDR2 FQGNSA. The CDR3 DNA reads TGTGCCAGCAGCTTCGAGGCGGTGAGCAATCAGCCCCAGCATTTT. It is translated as CASSFEAVSNQPQHF.

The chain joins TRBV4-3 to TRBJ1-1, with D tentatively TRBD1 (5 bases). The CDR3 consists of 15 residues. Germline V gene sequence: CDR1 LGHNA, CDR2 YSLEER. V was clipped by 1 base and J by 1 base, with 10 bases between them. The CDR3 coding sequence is TGCGCCAGCAGCCAAGGGACACCACAGAACACTGAAGCTTTCTTT. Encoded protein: CASSQGTPQNTEAFF.